This T cell receptor (beta chain) was recorded in a study of blood T cell repertoires in COVID-19 (dated by TCRdb to 2018 to 2021). Concerning the study at large: The collaborator samples originated in the United States, Italy and Spain and spanned the acute and convalescent phases of COVID-19. The dataset comprised deeply sampled blood TCRbeta repertoires from subjects exposed to, actively infected with, or recovered from COVID-19. Sample metadata almost always included a de-identified subject ID, COVID-19 status, age in years and sex. The repertoires were made available in a free public database intended to serve as a resource for research on the immune response to SARS-CoV-2. The prospective study material was composed of cDNA or gDNA derived from T cells, B-cell-depleted T cells, or PBMCs. Where available, HLA class I and class II types were taken from metadata supplied by the sample provider and were not determined by assay-based typing. Samples were obtained from the ongoing ImmuneRACE study (first 160 participants) and from 1,254 subjects provided by 6 global collaborators.

CDR1 and CDR2, looked up from the germline V gene, are MNHEY and SVGAGI. V and J are trimmed by 5 bases and 5 bases, and the gene matches miss 6 bases of the junction. From the cysteine up to the phenylalanine, the CDR3 has a length of 15 residues. Kept here is only the CDR3 DNA, which spans 45 bases and is read in frame from base 1. The immunoSEQ Assay, a bias-controlled multiplex PCR, was used to amplify TCRbeta CDR3 regions from genomic DNA. Per the authors' processing: Nucleated cell counts per sample were estimated from amplification of reference gene primers within the assay. To quantify the absolute abundance of each unique TCRbeta CDR3 rearrangement, sequence reads were collapsed and filtered. For each sample, productive Simpson clonality was calculated as the square root of Simpson's diversity index over productive rearrangements. What TCRdb holds here is the immuneACCESS table cut down to in-frame rearrangements. Part of the clones is not present; checked against another copy, under half of the missing clones reflect an unresolved V gene, and the others are unexplained. Clone size and V and J calls were adopted from that table, with D and trimming inferred from the DNA. The sample table records about 410,000 clones; about 89% of these occur just once. Of the sample, roughly 1.6% is held by the ten largest clones.

One collaborating source in Seattle enrolled patients during active infection and followed them longitudinally through the course of disease. Collaborating institutions collected whole blood in K2EDTA tubes following their own protocols. For TCRbeta analysis, collaborator samples were shipped as frozen whole blood, as isolated PBMCs, or as DNA extracted from either sample type. As to this clone: Its recognized antigen is unknown. There are no base qualities to consult, and no much larger clone falls within one base.

Results and caveats for the whole study, not just this receptor: The amount of clinical and demographic metadata varied by source and participant and was provided uncurated.

The sequencing input was peripheral blood. The receptor's source is a woman between 35 and 50 years old with COVID-19, enrolled during active disease. The chain was built from TRBV6-5 and TRBJ2-5; 12 central bases correspond to TRBD1. The encoded CDR3 is CASSTGTGGAETQYF. The sequenced DNA: TGTGCCAGCAGTACCGGGACAGGGGGCGCCGAGACCCAGTACTTC.